This TCR beta chain is from a study of blood T cell repertoires in COVID-19. Using immunoSEQ multiplex PCR, the repertoire was profiled, and TCRdb retains in-frame clones only, with some absent. The sample shows approximately 50,000 clones, approximately 83% of them seen only once. In its sample, this clone was seen a few times. Germline V gives CDR1 SGHRS, CDR2 YFSETQ. The CDR3 consists of 15 residues. J was trimmed by 2 bases and V by 3 bases; bases with no gene match: 4. The sample taken for sequencing was peripheral blood. This receptor was taken from a human donor in a cohort sampled during active COVID-19. The rearrangement links TRBV5-1 to TRBJ2-5; TRBD1 matches at 10 bases. The CDR3 nucleotides are TGCGCCAGCAGCTGGACAGGGGGTACACAAGAGACCCAGTACTTC. This translates into CASSWTGGTQETQYF.